These T cell receptor beta chains were read from a single sample in a study of blood T cell repertoires in COVID-19. TCRdb's table, derived via immunoSEQ multiplex PCR, lists solely in-frame clones and lacks some. This table holds about 410,000 clones, just over 85% found once. The sequencing input was peripheral blood. The origin of the receptors is a woman aged 25 to 45 with active or convalescent COVID-19. Each CDR3 is given with its conserved first and last residue. D genes are given only for firm matches. Size is omitted from some rows. Given values are once, few, many or a class for expanded clones.

NA | TRBJ2-1 | NA | TRBV7-2 | CASSPRPSLYNEQFF | TGTGCCAGCAGCCCCCGTCCTAGCTTATACAATGAGCAGTTCTTC
NA | TRBJ1-2 | NA | TRBV2 | CASSVTGYGYTF | TGTGCCAGCAGTGTGACGGGATATGGCTACACCTTC
NA | TRBJ2-1 | TRBD2 | TRBV19 | CASRNSGKIAYNEQFF | TGTGCCAGTCGGAATAGCGGGAAGATCGCCTACAATGAGCAGTTCTTC
once | TRBJ1-1 | NA | TRBV2 | CASVPGSTEAFF | TGTGCCAGCGTGCCGGGAAGCACTGAAGCTTTCTTT
NA | TRBJ1-6 | TRBD1 | TRBV4-2 | CASSQDPGQGGSPLHF | TGTGCCAGCAGCCAAGATCCGGGACAGGGGGGTTCACCCCTCCACTTT
NA | TRBJ2-1 | NA | TRBV19 | CASTLHLEAYNEQFF | TGTGCCAGTACCCTACACCTCGAGGCCTACAATGAGCAGTTCTTC
NA | TRBJ2-7 | NA | TRBV4-1 | CASSQGDTRYEQYF | TGCGCCAGCAGCCAAGGGGATACTAGATACGAGCAGTACTTC
NA | TRBJ1-2 | NA | TRBV5-1 | CMSAKDSNYGYTF | TGTATGTCGGCCAAGGACAGTAACTATGGCTACACCTTC
NA | TRBJ1-1 | TRBD1 | TRBV27 | CASRSFYWGQMNTEAFF | TGTGCCAGCAGATCATTTTATTGGGGACAGATGAACACTGAAGCTTTCTTT
NA | TRBJ2-3 | TRBD2 | TRBV5-4 | CASRSSGIGTDTQYF | TGTGCCAGCAGATCTAGCGGGATAGGCACAGATACGCAGTATTTT
NA | TRBJ1-3 | TRBD1 | TRBV7-6 | CASSFSGGSGNTIYF | TGTGCCAGCAGCTTTTCAGGGGGCTCTGGAAACACCATATATTTT
once | TRBJ2-5 | TRBD1 | TRBV6-5 | CASSYSLQGGTQYF | TGTGCCAGCAGTTACTCTCTACAGGGGGGGACCCAGTACTTC
NA | TRBJ1-1 | NA | TRBV5-4 | CASSLTPGYEAFF | TGTGCCAGCAGCTTGACGCCAGGGTATGAAGCTTTCTTT
NA | TRBJ1-1 | TRBD1 | TRBV10-3 | CAISLQGLNTEAFF | TGTGCCATCAGTTTACAGGGGTTGAACACTGAAGCTTTCTTT
once | TRBJ1-1 | TRBD1 | TRBV2 | CASKGQGNTEAFF | TGTGCCAGCAAGGGACAGGGGAACACTGAAGCTTTCTTT
NA | TRBJ2-3 | NA | TRBV7-9 | CASSFHRDKSTDTQYF | TGTGCCAGCAGCTTCCACAGGGACAAGAGCACAGATACGCAGTATTTT
NA | TRBJ1-6 | TRBD1 | TRBV14 | CASSRGQENSPLHF | TGTGCCAGCAGCCGAGGACAGGAGAATTCACCCCTCCACTTT
NA | TRBJ1-2 | TRBD1 | TRBV28 | CASSLQGVIYGYTF | TGTGCCAGCAGCCTACAGGGGGTAATCTATGGCTACACCTTC
NA | TRBJ1-5 | NA | TRBV5-1 | CASRKGTQRDQPQHF | TGCGCCAGCAGGAAGGGGACACAAAGAGATCAGCCCCAGCATTTT
NA | TRBJ1-4 | TRBD1 | TRBV9 | CASSAGTGGIAEKLFF | TGTGCCAGCAGCGCCGGGACAGGGGGGATCGCAGAAAAACTGTTTTTT
once | TRBJ1-5 | NA | TRBV6-5 | CASIGLGGSNQPQHF | TGTGCCAGCATCGGCCTGGGGGGTAGCAATCAGCCCCAGCATTTT
NA | TRBJ2-5 | NA | TRBV5-6 | CASSLVRGEETQYF | TGTGCCAGCAGCTTGGTTAGGGGTGAAGAGACCCAGTACTTC
few | TRBJ2-7 | TRBD2 | TRBV3-1/TRBV3-2 | CASSPNPGGVYEQYF | TGTGCCAGCAGCCCGAACCCCGGGGGGGTTTACGAGCAGTACTTC
NA | TRBJ2-1 | TRBD1 | TRBV19 | CASSAIQGVLAYNEQFF | TGTGCCAGTAGCGCAATCCAGGGGGTACTAGCCTACAATGAGCAGTTCTTC
NA | TRBJ1-4 | NA | TRBV5-1 | CASSLGVEATNEKLFF | TGCGCCAGCAGCTTGGGCGTTGAGGCAACTAATGAAAAACTGTTTTTT
NA | TRBJ2-2 | NA | TRBV11-3 | CASSFGTGELFF | TGTGCCAGCAGCTTCGGCACCGGGGAGCTGTTTTTT
NA | TRBJ1-2 | NA | TRBV11-2 | CASSLEAQGFEGYTF | TGTGCCAGCAGCTTAGAGGCACAGGGATTTGAAGGCTACACCTTC
NA | TRBJ1-1 | NA | TRBV4-1 | CASMGRAGPMNTEAFF | TGCGCCAGCATGGGGAGAGCAGGACCTATGAACACTGAAGCTTTCTTT
NA | TRBJ2-1 | NA | TRBV18 | CASSPSMNEQFF | TGTGCCAGCTCACCGTCTATGAATGAGCAGTTCTTC
NA | TRBJ1-5 | NA | TRBV10-3 | CAISEGGQTYQPQHF | TGTGCCATCAGTGAGGGCGGGCAAACTTATCAGCCCCAGCATTTT
once | TRBJ2-2 | TRBD1 | TRBV19 | CASSILVGQGDGTGELFF | TGTGCCAGTAGTATTTTAGTAGGACAGGGGGATGGCACCGGGGAGCTGTTTTTT
NA | TRBJ2-3 | TRBD2 | TRBV4-2 | CASSQGGLAGPDTQYF | TGTGCCAGCAGCCAAGGGGGACTAGCGGGGCCTGATACGCAGTATTTT
NA | TRBJ2-7 | NA | TRBV4-1 | CASSQDWAESSYEQYF | TGCGCCAGCAGCCAAGATTGGGCAGAGAGCTCCTACGAGCAGTACTTC
NA | TRBJ1-6 | NA | TRBV27 | CASSRKPGTTSYNSPLHF | TGTGCCAGCAGTCGCAAACCGGGAACCACCTCCTATAATTCACCCCTCCACTTT
once | TRBJ1-6 | NA | TRBV5-1 | CASSLAGGVASPLHF | TGCGCCAGCAGCTTGGCTGGGGGGGTGGCCTCACCCCTCCACTTT